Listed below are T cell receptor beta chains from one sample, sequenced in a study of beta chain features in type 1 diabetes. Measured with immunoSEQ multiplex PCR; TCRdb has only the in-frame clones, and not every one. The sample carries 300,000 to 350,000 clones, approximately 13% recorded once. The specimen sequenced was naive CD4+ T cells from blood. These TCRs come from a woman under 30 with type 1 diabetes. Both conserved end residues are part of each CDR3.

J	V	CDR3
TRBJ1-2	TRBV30	CAWGQSSGGYTF
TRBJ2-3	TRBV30	CAWSLTDTQYF
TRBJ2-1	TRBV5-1	CASSLVLGSEQFF
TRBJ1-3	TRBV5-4	CASGDRTGNTIYF
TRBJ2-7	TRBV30	CAWSITTGGYEQYF
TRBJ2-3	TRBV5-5	CASSQGTVTDTQYF
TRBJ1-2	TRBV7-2	CASSLGGGDEGYGYTF
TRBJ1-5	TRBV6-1	CASDLIQGPNQPQHF
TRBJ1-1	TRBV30	CALEREPNTEAFF
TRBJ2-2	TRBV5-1	CASSERDRGTNTGELFF
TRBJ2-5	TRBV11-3	CASGIGGEKETQYF
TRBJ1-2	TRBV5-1	CASSWGQGATYGYTF
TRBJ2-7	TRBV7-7	CASSPRLDSYEQYF
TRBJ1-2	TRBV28	CASTGTGWYGYTF
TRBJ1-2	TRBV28	CASGQTYYGYTF
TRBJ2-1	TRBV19	CASDTGRAGAEQFF
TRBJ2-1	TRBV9	CASSEGLASGRGEQFF
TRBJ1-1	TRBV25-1	CASSLGNTEAFF
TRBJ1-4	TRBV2	CASSAGTGTEKLFF
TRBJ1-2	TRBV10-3	CAISEKQTNYGYTF
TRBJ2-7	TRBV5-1	CASSKDTAYEQYF
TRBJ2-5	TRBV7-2	CASSLAASEGETQYF
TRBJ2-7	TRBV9	CASSVATWTYEQYF
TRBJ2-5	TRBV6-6	CASIHRAHQETQYF
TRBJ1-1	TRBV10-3	CAISGDRGANTEAFF
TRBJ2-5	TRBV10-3	CATRTSGSPQGDQYF
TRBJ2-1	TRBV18	CASSPIAGSYNEQFF
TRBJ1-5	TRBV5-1	CASSLSYGGNQPQHF
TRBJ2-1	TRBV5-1	CASSGTSRVNEQFF
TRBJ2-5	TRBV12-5	CASGLVVKGQETQYF
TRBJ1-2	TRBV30	CAWSRGGSYTF
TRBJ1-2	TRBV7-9	CASSFTPAISTEGYTF
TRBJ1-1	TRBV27	CASSLSRFPNTEAFF
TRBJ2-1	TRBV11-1	CASSLQAGGTYNEQFF
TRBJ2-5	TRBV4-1	CASSQDPAGLAGVETQYF
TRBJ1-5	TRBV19	CATGTGYQPQHF
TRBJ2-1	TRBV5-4	CASSLGGFAANNEQFF
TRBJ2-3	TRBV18	CASLTGTSGGDTQYF
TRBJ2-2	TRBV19	CASSIDSLRDSSDGELFF
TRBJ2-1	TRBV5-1	CASSWGDLSSYNEQFF
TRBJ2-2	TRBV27	CASTPWGEANTGELFF
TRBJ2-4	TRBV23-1	CASSQLEGTGAELAKNIQYF
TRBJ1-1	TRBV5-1	CASSLAWGVDTEAFF
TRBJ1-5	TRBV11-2	CASSLDRETYSNQPQHF
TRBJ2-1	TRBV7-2	CASSYTGTTNEQFF
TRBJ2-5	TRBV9	CASSVERGAQETQYF
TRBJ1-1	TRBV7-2	CASSPGGAFVTEAFF
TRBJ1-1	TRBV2	CASSAQGGNTEAFF
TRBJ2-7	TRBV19	CATSLGLAGPYEQYF
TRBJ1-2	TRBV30	CAWSVQDYGYTF
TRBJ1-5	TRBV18	CASSPLDRGYSNQPQHF
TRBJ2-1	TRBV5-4	CASSTTSVDEQFF
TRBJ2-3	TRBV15	CATSRDGGTYTDTQYF
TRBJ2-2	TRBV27	CASSFGQGGGELFF
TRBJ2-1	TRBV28	CASSLGLVSGNEQFF